These 8 T cell receptor beta chains share one sample of origin, sequenced in a study of PD-L1 blockade in urothelial cancer. The method was immunoSEQ multiplex PCR; TCRdb's version includes in-frame clones alone and lacks a portion of them. The table has approximately 45,000 clones, 75% to 90% seen once. The time point: pretreatment peripheral blood. Sequenced material: PBMCs, taken around atezolizumab (anti-PD-L1) treatment. These TCRs come from a man over 45 with urothelial cancer.

The rearrangement links TRBV5-1 to TRBJ1-2, with D possibly being TRBD1 (6 bases). The germline CDR1 and CDR2 sequences are SGHRS and YFSETQ. The CDR3 covers 13 residues. Trimming stripped 2 bases from V and 7 bases from J, with 12 bases between. The DNA for the CDR3 is TGCGCCAGCAGCTTACAGGGAGAAGTTGGCTACACCTTC. Its protein is CASSLQGEVGYTF. Full variable domain (missing parts from reference TRBV5-1 and TRBJ1-2): KAGVTQTPRYLIKTRGQQVTLSCSPISGHRSVSWYQQTPGQGLQFLFEYFSETQRNKGNFPGRFSGRQFSNSRSEMNVSTLELGDSALYLCASSLQGEVGYTFGSGTRLTVV.

The chain couples TRBV28 to TRBJ2-1; D possibly corresponds to TRBD1 (5 bases). Germline V lookup: CDR1 MDHEN, CDR2 SYDVKM. Between the trimmed V and J ends, which lost 8 bases and 6 bases, there was a span of 20 bases. The CDR3 is 15 residues long. The CDR3, as DNA: TGTGCCAGCGTTCAACAGGTTTTAGTGGGCAATGAGCAGTTCTTC. Protein: CASVQQVLVGNEQFF.

The V gene is TRBV11-3, the J gene TRBJ2-3; 9 bases match TRBD1. The CDR3 totals 16 residues. CDR1 and CDR2 (germline): SGHNT, YENEEA. After removal of 5 bases from V and 0 bases from J, the junction contained 6 bases not matched to a gene. CDR3 in DNA: TGTGCCAGCAGCATTGGGACAGGGCCTAGCACAGATACGCAGTATTTT. This translates into CASSIGTGPSTDTQYF.

This chain connects TRBV10-1 to TRBJ1-1; the D is unclear. Trimming took off 5 bases at V and 7 bases at J, with 14 bases between the two ends. The CDR3 consists of 13 residues. Germline V gives CDR1 WNHNN, CDR2 SYGVQD (reference sequence). CDR3 loop: CASSSLKEGEAFF. The CDR3 nucleotides are TGCGCCAGCAGTTCTCTGAAGGAGGGTGAAGCTTTCTTT.

The chain combines TRBV18 with TRBJ2-1; TRBD2 matches 8 bases. CDR1 and CDR2 (germline): KGHSH, LQKENI. The CDR3 sequence is 15 residues long. Losses at the gene ends were 0 bases for V and 3 bases for J; bases not matched to a gene: 1. The CDR3 coding sequence is TGTGCCAGCTCACCACCGAGCGGGAGCTACAATGAGCAGTTCTTC. Amino acids: CASSPPSGSYNEQFF.

This clone came up a few times. The CDR3 region is CASSITGYTEAFF. The CDR3 DNA is TGTGCCAGTAGTATAACAGGTTACACTGAAGCTTTCTTT. The chain has TRBV19 and TRBJ1-1; weak D call: TRBD1 (5 bases). CDR1 is LNHDA and CDR2 is SQIVND in the germline V gene (reference sequence). With 2 bases removed from V and 3 bases from J, the gap between germline ends came to 7 bases. The CDR3 runs to 13 residues.

The chain employs TRBV5-6 and TRBJ2-1, with 8 nucleotides matching TRBD2. Losses at the gene ends were 7 bases for V and 3 bases for J; bases not matched to a gene: 6. Germline V gene sequence: CDR1 SGHDT, CDR2 YYEEEE. The CDR3 contains 14 residues. CDR3 residues: CASSRGDYYNEQFF. Written as DNA, the CDR3 is TGTGCCAGCTCGCGGGGGGATTACTACAATGAGCAGTTCTTC.

The genes are TRBV9 and TRBJ1-3; D uncertain. The CDR3 totals 17 residues. Looked up from germline, CDR1 is SGDLS and CDR2 is YYNGEE. V was clipped by 3 bases and J by 3 bases, with 19 bases between them. The CDR3 nucleotides are TGTGCCAGCAGCGGAGGCGGTGGAGGAAAGGGTGGAAACACCATATATTTT. This sequence encodes CASSGGGGGKGGNTIYF.